The clone carrying this T cell receptor (beta chain) was recorded a few times. Sequenced by immunoSEQ multiplex PCR; TCRdb stores in-frame clones only, minus some. The sample holds approximately 59,000 clones, around nine tenths seen once. This entry belongs to a study of T cell changes during pregnancy in multiple sclerosis. The CDR3 runs to 13 residues. V gave up 5 bases and J gave up 5 bases, with 10 bases separating them. The germline V gene encodes CDR1 KGHSH and CDR2 LQKENI. The rearrangement joins TRBV18 to TRBJ1-5; D is undetermined. The source is a female donor in good health, enrolled as a control in a pregnancy study. Here the sequenced sample was peripheral blood, taken in the third trimester of pregnancy. The CDR3 DNA reads as TGTGCCAGCTCAGACCTCCGGGATCAGCCCCAGCATTTT. The encoded protein is CASSDLRDQPQHF.